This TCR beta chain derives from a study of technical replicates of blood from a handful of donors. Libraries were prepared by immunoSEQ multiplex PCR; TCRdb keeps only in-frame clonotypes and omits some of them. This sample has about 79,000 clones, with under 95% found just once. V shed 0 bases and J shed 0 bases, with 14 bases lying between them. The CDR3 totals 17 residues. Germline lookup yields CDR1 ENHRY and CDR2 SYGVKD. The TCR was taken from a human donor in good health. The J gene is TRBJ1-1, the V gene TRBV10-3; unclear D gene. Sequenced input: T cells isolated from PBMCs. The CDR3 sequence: CAISESRRRDMNTEAFF. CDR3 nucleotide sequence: TGTGCCATCAGTGAGTCGAGGAGACGCGATATGAACACTGAAGCTTTCTTT.